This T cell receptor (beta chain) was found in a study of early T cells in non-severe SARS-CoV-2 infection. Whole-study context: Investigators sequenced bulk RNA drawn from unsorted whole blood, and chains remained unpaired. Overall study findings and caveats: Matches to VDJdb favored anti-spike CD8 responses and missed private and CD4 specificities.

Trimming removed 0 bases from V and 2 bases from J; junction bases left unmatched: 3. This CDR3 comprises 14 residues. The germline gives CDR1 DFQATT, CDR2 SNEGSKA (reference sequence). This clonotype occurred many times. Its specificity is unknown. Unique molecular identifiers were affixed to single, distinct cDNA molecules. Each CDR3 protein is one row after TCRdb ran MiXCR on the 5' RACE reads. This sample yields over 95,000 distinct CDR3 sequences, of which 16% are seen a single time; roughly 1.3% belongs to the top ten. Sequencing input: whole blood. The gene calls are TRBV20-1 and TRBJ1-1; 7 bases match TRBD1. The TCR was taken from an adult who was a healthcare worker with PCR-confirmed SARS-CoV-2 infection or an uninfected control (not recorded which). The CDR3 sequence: CSAREGQLNTEAFF. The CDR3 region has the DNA TGCAGTGCTAGAGAGGGACAGCTCAACACTGAAGCTTTCTTT.